This entry concerns a single T cell receptor (beta chain). Its antigen is as yet unknown. Assay: immunoSEQ multiplex PCR; the TCRdb copy retains only in-frame clones and omits some. The sample has millions of clones, roughly 93% seen once. This record comes from a study of shared clonotypes between healthy human individuals. Study details: The cohort had two women and a few men, ages 18 to 49. Whole-study results and caveats: Richness estimates generally favored naive over memory subsets. Even with large depth, rarefaction showed that sorted-subset sequencing was incomplete.

The receptor was isolated from a young man in good health. Some clones in this sample may be carry-over from other donors' samples. Sequencing input: naive CD4+ T cells from PBMCs. Subset reported: CD45RA+ positively selected.

The CDR3 is CASSMSGGVSNEQFF. The CDR3 nucleotides read TGTGCCAGCAGTATGAGCGGAGGTGTGTCCAATGAGCAGTTCTTC. V is TRBV7-9 and J is TRBJ2-1, with TRBD2 as a possible D gene (5 bases). The CDR3 is made up of 15 amino acids. The germline V gene encodes CDR1 SEHNR and CDR2 FQNEAQ (reference sequence). V dropped 6 bases and J dropped 6 bases, with 18 bases sitting between them.